This T cell receptor (beta chain) was sequenced during a study of OX40 agonist ivuxolimab in advanced cancers. On the study more broadly: The group had a mean age of about 65 years, ranged from roughly 20 to 80, and was roughly 80% male. Patients with prior anti-PD-1, anti-PD-L1 or anti-CTLA-4 therapy were eligible; roughly 40% had some. Study outcomes and limitations: Antigen specificity remained undetermined for the expanded peripheral T cells. More expanded clones were seen, on average, in CD8+ T cells than in CD4+.

Germline V lookup: CDR1 MDHEN, CDR2 SYDVKM. The length of the CDR3 is 21 residues. Losses at the gene ends were 4 bases for V and 5 bases for J; bases not matched to a gene: 18. Concerning this clone itself: Its antigen is unknown.

This table comes from immunoSEQ multiplex PCR, and its TCRdb copy is limited to in-frame clones, with some not included. Among 55,000 to 70,000 clones listed, about 88% were seen once. This TCR came from an adult with an advanced solid tumor such as melanoma, head and neck, liver or kidney cancer. The specimen was CD4+ or CD8+ T cells sorted from blood, collected in a trial of the OX40 agonist ivuxolimab. This chain joins TRBV28 and TRBJ2-2, with 14 bases fitting TRBD2. CDR3 protein: CASSWGDFQGLAGVITGELFF. The CDR3 DNA is TGTGCCAGCAGTTGGGGGGACTTCCAGGGACTAGCGGGAGTCATTACCGGGGAGCTGTTTTTT.